The rows below give T cell receptor beta chains drawn from one sample of a study of blood T cell repertoires in COVID-19. Clones were read by immunoSEQ multiplex PCR, and TCRdb kept only the in-frame ones, dropping some. The table shows more than 85,000 clones, with 88% occurring only once. The source material was peripheral blood. The receptors derive from a woman aged 45-60 years with acute or convalescent COVID-19. CDR3s include the opening cysteine and the closing phenylalanine or tryptophan. D genes are given only for firm matches. Clone size is not always given. Where it is, it says once, few, many or a class for expanded clones.

d_gene,v_gene,j_gene,abundance,CDR3nt,CDR3aa
.,TRBV5-1,TRBJ2-5,.,TGCGCCAGCAGCTTGGTGCCGGACAAAGAGACCCAGTACTTC,CASSLVPDKETQYF
.,TRBV24-1,TRBJ2-1,once,TGTGCCACCAGTGACTCAACAGGGTACCAGTTCTTC,CATSDSTGYQFF
.,TRBV5-1,TRBJ2-1,.,TGCGCCAGCAGCCGGCTAGCAACCAATGAGCAGTTCTTC,CASSRLATNEQFF
.,TRBV5-1,TRBJ2-5,.,TGCGCCAGCAGCTTGGAGACTAGAATACAAGAGACCCAGTACTTC,CASSLETRIQETQYF
TRBD2,TRBV28,TRBJ2-2,.,TGTGCCAGCAGTTTACGACCCCCGGGACTAGCGGGAGGAATGGGAACCGGGGAGCTGTTTTTT,CASSLRPPGLAGGMGTGELFF
.,TRBV18,TRBJ2-7,.,TGTGCCAGCTCATCGCAGGGCTACGAGCAGTACTTC,CASSSQGYEQYF
.,TRBV7-9,TRBJ2-1,.,TGTGCCAGCAGCCTCGTGAATGAGCAGTTCTTC,CASSLVNEQFF
.,TRBV5-1,TRBJ2-7,once,TGCGCCAGCAGCTTGGCAGGGGTTCCAGAATACGAGCAGTACTTC,CASSLAGVPEYEQYF
TRBD2,TRBV9,TRBJ2-3,.,TGTGCCAGCAGCGTCACTAGCGGGTCCAGCACAGATACGCAGTATTTT,CASSVTSGSSTDTQYF
TRBD2,TRBV7-2,TRBJ2-7,.,TGTGCCAGCAGCGCACAACTAGCGGGAGGAAATTACGAGCAGTACTTC,CASSAQLAGGNYEQYF
.,TRBV4-1,TRBJ1-5,.,TGCGCCAGCAGCCCCGGAGAAGACCGTCAGCCCCAGCATTTT,CASSPGEDRQPQHF
TRBD2,TRBV19,TRBJ2-6,.,TGTGCCAGTAGTATAGGCAGGACTAGCGGGAGAGTTGGGGCCAACGTCCTGACTTTC,CASSIGRTSGRVGANVLTF
TRBD2,TRBV3-1/TRBV3-2,TRBJ2-4,once,TGTGCCAGCAGCTTTTCCGGGGCTAGCGGGGGGAAAAACATTCAGTACTTC,CASSFSGASGGKNIQYF
.,TRBV6-4,TRBJ1-1,once,TGTGCCAGCAGTTTAGACAACATGAACACTGAAGCTTTCTTT,CASSLDNMNTEAFF
.,TRBV6-2/TRBV6-3,TRBJ2-3,.,TGTGCCAGCAGTTCCCTGTTCGAGGCAGATACGCAGTATTTT,CASSSLFEADTQYF
.,TRBV19,TRBJ1-2,.,TGTGCCAGTAATCACGGAGGGGACGGCCGTTCCTATGGCTACACCTTC,CASNHGGDGRSYGYTF
.,TRBV19,TRBJ1-5,few,TGTGCCAGTAGTATAACGCGGGTCCAGCCCCAGCATTTT,CASSITRVQPQHF
.,TRBV28,TRBJ2-2,.,TGTGCCAGCGGCCCCTGGCGGGGAAACGGGGAGCTGTTTTTT,CASGPWRGNGELFF
TRBD2,TRBV5-6,TRBJ2-3,.,TGTGCCAGCAGCTTGGCCCCTAGCGGGTCAGATACGCAGTATTTT,CASSLAPSGSDTQYF
TRBD1,TRBV18,TRBJ2-1,.,TGTGCCAGCTCACCCCTACAGGGGGGGCAGTTCTTC,CASSPLQGGQFF
TRBD2,TRBV6-5,TRBJ2-7,.,TGTGCCAGCAGTTACTCGGGGGGAGGGGCCGAGCAGTACTTC,CASSYSGGGAEQYF
.,TRBV3-1/TRBV3-2,TRBJ2-3,.,TGTGCCAGCAGCTCTTACTTGGATACGCAGTATTTT,CASSSYLDTQYF
.,TRBV21-1,TRBJ2-3,.,TGTGCCAGCAGCAAAAGCAGGACAACGGTCGGCACAGATACGCAGTATTTT,CASSKSRTTVGTDTQYF
TRBD1,TRBV28,TRBJ2-7,.,TGTGCCAGCAGTTTTGTGGACAGGGGTGGCGAGCAGTACTTC,CASSFVDRGGEQYF
.,TRBV14,TRBJ2-7,.,TGTGCCAGCAGCCAAATCGGGGTTCCCTACGAGCAGTACTTC,CASSQIGVPYEQYF
TRBD2,TRBV28,TRBJ2-6,once,TGTGCCAGCAGTTCCCGACTAGCGGGAGCCTCTGGGGCCAACGTCCTGACTTTC,CASSSRLAGASGANVLTF
.,TRBV5-1,TRBJ2-2,.,TGCGCCAGCAGCGTTGGGACTTCCCCCCACCTGTACGGGGAGCTGTTTTTT,CASSVGTSPHLYGELFF
.,TRBV5-4,TRBJ1-4,once,TGTGCCAGCAGCCCCACACAACAGGAAAAACTGTTTTTT,CASSPTQQEKLFF
TRBD2,TRBV6-5,TRBJ2-4,.,TGTGCCAGCAGTTACTCCCCAGCGGGAGTCAAAAACATTCAGTACTTC,CASSYSPAGVKNIQYF
TRBD1,TRBV18,TRBJ1-1,.,TGTGCCAGCTCACCCCAACAGGGGATCGACACTGAAGCTTTCTTT,CASSPQQGIDTEAFF
.,TRBV6-5,TRBJ1-2,.,TGTGCCAGCAGTTACGGGACAACGACTGTTGGCTACACCTTC,CASSYGTTTVGYTF
.,TRBV14,TRBJ2-3,.,TGTGCCAGCAGCCTGGCTTCTAGCACAGATACGCAGTATTTT,CASSLASSTDTQYF
.,TRBV14,TRBJ1-6,.,TGTGCCAGCAGCCAAGGGTCGGGTAGACATTCACCCCTCCACTTT,CASSQGSGRHSPLHF
TRBD1,TRBV2,TRBJ1-4,.,TGTGCCAGCAGCGCGGACAGGGGAAATGAAAAACTGTTTTTT,CASSADRGNEKLFF
TRBD1,TRBV6-1,TRBJ2-3,.,TGTGCCAGCAGTGCCCGGACAGGTGCCCGCACAGATACGCAGTATTTT,CASSARTGARTDTQYF
TRBD1,TRBV6-5,TRBJ1-4,.,TGTGCCAGCAGAACAGGGGGTGCAAATGAAAAACTGTTTTTT,CASRTGGANEKLFF
.,TRBV11-3,TRBJ2-5,.,TGTGCCAGCAGCTTAAACTCCGGGTCACAAGAGACCCAGTACTTC,CASSLNSGSQETQYF
TRBD1,TRBV24-1,TRBJ2-2,.,TGTGCCACCAGGGGGAATCCGGGACAGTCGAACACCGGGGAGCTGTTTTTT,CATRGNPGQSNTGELFF
.,TRBV12-3/TRBV12-4,TRBJ1-2,.,TGTGCCAGCAGTTCGGGGGTTGGCTATGGCTACACCTTC,CASSSGVGYGYTF
TRBD2,TRBV27,TRBJ2-2,.,TGTGCCAGCGGTCGACTAGCGGGAAACACCGGGGAGCTGTTTTTT,CASGRLAGNTGELFF
.,TRBV18,TRBJ1-4,.,TGTGCCAGCTCAAAACTTCAGGATGGCCTGGGGGGAAAACTGTTTTTT,CASSKLQDGLGGKLFF
TRBD1,TRBV11-2,TRBJ1-1,.,TGTGCCAGCAGTCACGACAGGGCGAACACTGAAGCTTTCTTT,CASSHDRANTEAFF
.,TRBV20-1,TRBJ1-4,.,TGCAGTGCTGGGGGCAGAGAAAAACTGTTTTTT,CSAGGREKLFF
TRBD2,TRBV19,TRBJ2-7,.,TGTGCCAGTAGTAGAAGCGGGAGAGCCTACGAGCAGTACTTC,CASSRSGRAYEQYF
.,TRBV28,TRBJ2-7,.,TGTGCCAGCAGTTTGTTAGCCGAGCAGTACTTC,CASSLLAEQYF
TRBD1,TRBV18,TRBJ2-2,.,TGTGCCAGCGCCGGGACAGGGGCCGGGGAGCTGTTTTTT,CASAGTGAGELFF
TRBD2,TRBV7-2,TRBJ2-1,few,TGTGCCAGCAGCCACAAAGAGACTAGCGGGTACAATGAGCAGTTCTTC,CASSHKETSGYNEQFF
TRBD2,TRBV9,TRBJ2-2,.,TGTGCCAGCAGCGTAGGAGTGGGACTAGCGGTCGGGGAGCTGTTTTTT,CASSVGVGLAVGELFF
.,TRBV2,TRBJ2-1,.,TGTGCCAGCAGTGCCCAGGGAGGCAATGAGCAGTTCTTC,CASSAQGGNEQFF
.,TRBV5-5,TRBJ2-3,.,TGTGCCAGCAGCCCCCTACTAGGGGATACGCAGTATTTT,CASSPLLGDTQYF
TRBD1,TRBV6-5,TRBJ2-1,.,TGTGCCAGCACCCCGACAGGGACAAATGAGCAGTTCTTC,CASTPTGTNEQFF
.,TRBV12-3/TRBV12-4,TRBJ2-7,.,TGTGCCAGCAGTTTAAGTCGGAGAGGAGAGCAGTACTTC,CASSLSRRGEQYF
TRBD2,TRBV11-2,TRBJ2-1,many,TGTGCCAGCAGCTTGGAGCGGGACCTACGCTACAATGAGCAGTTCTTC,CASSLERDLRYNEQFF
TRBD2,TRBV6-5,TRBJ2-2,.,TGTGCCAGCAGGCCCCGGGGGGGGCACGGCGGGGAGCTGTTTTTT,CASRPRGGHGGELFF
TRBD1,TRBV6-4,TRBJ1-2,.,TGTGCCAGCAGCGTTTTTCAGGGGGTCGAGGGCTACACCTTC,CASSVFQGVEGYTF
.,TRBV20-1,TRBJ2-5,.,TGCAGTGCTAGTCCCAGAGAGACCCAGTACTTC,CSASPRETQYF
TRBD1,TRBV30,TRBJ2-7,.,TGTGCCTGGAGCGGGACAGGGGACCCGTACGAGCAGTACTTC,CAWSGTGDPYEQYF
.,TRBV10-1,TRBJ1-1,once,TGCGCCCAAATTCTCACAGAGAACACTGAAGCTTTCTTT,CAQILTENTEAFF
TRBD2,TRBV7-8,TRBJ2-1,.,TGTGCCAGCAGCGAGGGGACGTATCCTTCCCCCGCGGGAGGTGAGCAGTTCTTC,CASSEGTYPSPAGGEQFF